This T cell receptor (beta chain) was retrieved from a study of blood T cell repertoires in COVID-19. The CDR3 runs 15 residues. Trimming removed 0 bases at V and 1 base at J, with 7 bases between. Germline V gene lookup returns CDR1 SGHTA and CDR2 FQGNSA. Only in-frame clones appear in the TCRdb table, and some are missing; sequencing was by immunoSEQ multiplex PCR. The sample has 58,000 or so clones; more than 60% are singletons. This TCR was recovered from a human donor in a cohort sampled during active COVID-19. The chain links TRBV7-2 to TRBJ1-5; weak D call: TRBD1 (5 bases). The sample taken for sequencing was peripheral blood. The CDR3 is CASSLARQSNQPQHF. The CDR3 DNA follows: TGTGCCAGCAGCTTAGCTCGACAGAGCAATCAGCCCCAGCATTTT.